Below are 10 T cell receptor beta chains sequenced from a single sample in a study of blood T cell repertoires in COVID-19. Here immunoSEQ multiplex PCR was the method, and the copy in TCRdb shows in-frame clones only, minus some. This table holds fewer than 250,000 clones, roughly 82% found once. The sample consisted of peripheral blood. These receptors came from an older woman with COVID-19, enrolled during active disease.

Only a few counts were recorded for this clone. The chain has TRBV5-6 and TRBJ2-2, with unresolved D. V lost 4 bases to trimming and J lost 3 bases, with 4 bases between them. The CDR3 is made up of 12 amino acids. Germline V gene data show CDR1 as SGHDT and CDR2 as YYEEEE. CDR3 region: CASSPYTGELFF. CDR3 in DNA: TGTGCCAGCAGCCCATACACCGGGGAGCTGTTTTTT.

This chain uses TRBV19 with TRBJ2-3; D remains ambiguous. Per the germline V gene, CDR1 is LNHDA and CDR2 is SQIVND (reference sequence). There are 14 residues in the CDR3. The V end was cut by 5 bases, the J end by 0 bases, with 9 bases between. This CDR3 is CASSARASTDTQYF. CDR3 DNA: TGTGCCAGTAGTGCCCGAGCTAGCACAGATACGCAGTATTTT.

The rearrangement joins TRBV5-5 to TRBJ2-5, with a tentative D call TRBD1 (6 bases). V lost 4 bases, J lost 2 bases, and 15 bases lay in between. There are 15 residues in the CDR3. Germline lookup yields CDR1 SGHKS and CDR2 YYEKEE (reference sequence). As DNA, the CDR3 is TGTGCCAGCAGCCCTCACCTTACAGGGCAAGAGACCCAGTACTTC. Amino acids: CASSPHLTGQETQYF.

This clone was counted a few times. Mismatch with germline at one junction end may stem from a read error. The chain combines TRBV27 with TRBJ2-7; 7 bases agree with TRBD1. This CDR3 region has 14 residues. CDR1 and CDR2 from the germline V gene are MNHEY and SMNVEV (reference sequence). The CDR3 spells CASSASGTDSFLRF. The CDR3 DNA reads TGTGCCAGCAGTGCGTCCGGGACAGACTCTTTTTTACGGTTC.

The genes are TRBV3-1 (or the pseudogene TRBV3-2) and TRBJ2-3; maybe TRBD1 (7 bases). The germline gives CDR1 LGHDT, CDR2 YNNKEL (reference sequence). The CDR3 covers 13 residues. V was trimmed by 4 bases and J by 6 bases, leaving 11 bases between them. CDR3 in amino acids: CASSRAGGDTQYF. DNA for the CDR3: TGTGCCAGCAGCCGGGCAGGGGGGGATACGCAGTATTTT.

The genes are TRBV28 and TRBJ1-1; possible D gene TRBD1, 6 bases. The CDR3 totals 16 residues. With 0 bases removed from V and 1 base from J, the gap between germline ends came to 12 bases. Germline-derived CDR1 and CDR2 are MDHEN and SYDVKM. DNA for the CDR3: TGTGCCAGCAGTTTATGGGGCGGGGGCTCGAACACTGAAGCTTTCTTT. This sequence encodes CASSLWGGGSNTEAFF.

This rearrangement joins TRBV19 to TRBJ2-1; 8 bases map to TRBD1. The CDR3 is 14 amino acids. The germline gives CDR1 LNHDA, CDR2 SQIVND (reference sequence). V shed 1 base, J shed 15 bases, and the junction held 11 bases outside the gene matches. CDR3 residues: CASSIVNGQGRLFF. CDR3 nucleotide sequence: TGTGCCAGTAGTATAGTAAATGGACAGGGTCGGTTGTTCTTC.

CDR3 loop: CASSSNSGSDYEQYF. Written as DNA, the CDR3 is TGTGCCAGCAGCTCAAATAGCGGGAGTGACTACGAGCAGTACTTC. The V gene is TRBV11-3, the J gene TRBJ2-7, with 9 bases lining up with TRBD2. This CDR3 has 15 amino acids. V was clipped by 4 bases and J by 3 bases; unmatched bases: 7. Germline CDR1 and CDR2: SGHNT and YENEEA. The variable domain in full, completed from reference TRBV11-3 and TRBJ2-7, reads EAGVVQSPRYKIIEKKQPVAFWCNPISGHNTLYWYLQNLGQGPELLIRYENEEAVDDSQLPKDRFSAERLKGVDSTLKIQPAELGDSAVYLCASSSNSGSDYEQYFGPGTRLTVT.

The rearrangement joins TRBV3-1 (or the pseudogene TRBV3-2) to TRBJ2-3, with a weak D call TRBD2 (6 bases). The CDR3 totals 16 residues. From germline, CDR1 is LGHDT and CDR2 YNNKEL (reference sequence). The V end lost 7 bases, the J end lost 2 bases, and 19 bases lay between the germline ends. The CDR3 sequence is CASTRGRPPSTDTQYF. CDR3 sequence (DNA): TGTGCCAGCACCCGAGGGAGGCCACCGTCCACAGATACGCAGTATTTT.

CDR3 region: CASSQTGLISGNTIYF. The CDR3 DNA reads TGTGCCAGCAGCCAAACAGGGCTCATCTCTGGAAACACCATATATTTT. The chain joins TRBV28 to TRBJ1-3, with D tentatively TRBD1 (6 bases). CDR3 length: 16 amino acids. V lost 6 bases and J lost 0, with 15 bases in between. The V gene's germline CDR1 is MDHEN and CDR2 SYDVKM.